The clone carrying this T cell receptor beta chain was observed many times. What it recognizes is unknown. In the study's own analysis: The distant-metastasis classifier for papillary thyroid cancer was built from CDR3 differences across clinicopathological groups. TCRdb recomputed clones from the PCR reads via MiXCR. The V and J calls were determined by TCRdb, not by the authors. The profile covers 20,000 or so clones, with 9.5% to 12% appearing a single time and 25% to 35% taken by the ten largest. These data originate in a study of metastatic and nonmetastatic thyroid tumors. Points from the study as a whole: Compared with benign nodules, malignant thyroid tumors were reported to have significantly higher TCR beta diversity in both blood and tumor.

No patient received treatment before thyroid surgery. Germline assignment: CDR1 MNHNS and CDR2 SASEGT. V shed 5 bases and J shed 5 bases, with 27 bases lying between them. CDR3 length: 18 amino acids. The chain links TRBV6-1 to TRBJ2-5; D is perhaps TRBD2 (6 bases). Sequencing input: blood. This receptor was identified in a female donor with papillary thyroid cancer or a benign thyroid nodule (not recorded which). Some clones in this sample may be carry-over from other donors' samples. The CDR3 DNA is TGTGCCAGCAGTCCTTTGGGTGGGGTTTCGCGGGGCGGGGAGACCCAGTACTTC. This translates into CASSPLGGVSRGGETQYF.